One T cell receptor beta chain is described in this entry. Its antigen is as yet unknown. V was pared by 1 base and J by 6 bases, with 13 bases between. The CDR3 is 15 amino acids. Germline V lookup: CDR1 MNHNS, CDR2 SASEGT. This specimen belongs to a study of cytomegalovirus exposure and HLA in healthy donors. Study observations and caveats: According to a subsequent analysis, TCR clusters identified in the first cohort showed a tendency to co-occur across the 110 or so validation repertoires. Whilst most TCR sequences proved rare, a subset of public TCRs occurred across many donors. A few CMV-associated chains proved CMV antigen-specific in vitro.

Assay used: immunoSEQ multiplex PCR; TCRdb lists only in-frame clones, some missing. Of about 70,000 clones in the sample, around 94% are singletons; the top ten hold approximately 2.1%. The sample was PBMCs. The TCR was taken from a woman aged 18-35 years in good health and CMV-seropositive. This rearrangement joins TRBV6-1 to TRBJ1-5, with D maybe TRBD1 (5 bases). The DNA of the CDR3 is TGTGCCAGCAGTGAAGGGAGGGGAGTAGTTCAGCCCCAGCATTTT. Translated, it gives CASSEGRGVVQPQHF.